This is a list of T cell receptor beta chains from one sample in a study of cytomegalovirus exposure and HLA in healthy donors. Generated by immunoSEQ multiplex PCR, the TCRdb table keeps only in-frame clones and is missing some. The profile shows about 200,000 clones, approximately 80% of them singletons. The sequencing input was PBMCs. All receptors derive from a boy between 2 and 10 years old in good health and CMV-seronegative. Each CDR3 is given with its conserved first and last residue. A D gene is named only where the DNA matches it firmly. Clone size is shown for a subset of rows, as once, few, many or a class of expanded clone.

cdr3_length j_call clone_size v_call d_call cdr3_aa cdr3_nt
12 TRBJ2-3 - TRBV5-5 - CASSASTDTQYF TGTGCCAGCAGCGCGAGCACAGATACGCAGTATTTT
20 TRBJ1-2 - TRBV19 TRBD1 CASSPLQGVGQGAMKRGYTF TGTGCCAGTAGTCCACTCCAAGGAGTGGGACAGGGAGCGATGAAAAGAGGCTACACCTTC
14 TRBJ1-1 - TRBV9 TRBD1 CASSSLQGATEAFF TGTGCCAGCAGTTCCCTTCAGGGGGCGACTGAAGCTTTCTTT
15 TRBJ2-7 - TRBV9 TRBD2 CASSVDIGTKDEQYF TGTGCCAGCAGCGTAGACATCGGGACTAAAGACGAGCAGTACTTC
14 TRBJ1-1 - TRBV7-8 - CASSRTGRGTEAFF TGTGCCAGCAGCCGTACGGGGAGGGGCACTGAAGCTTTCTTT
13 TRBJ1-5 - TRBV6-5 - CASSYLRGQPQHF TGTGCCAGCAGTTACCTAAGGGGTCAGCCCCAGCATTTT
12 TRBJ1-1 - TRBV29-1 - CSVHRANTEAFF TGCAGCGTACACAGGGCGAACACTGAAGCTTTCTTT
14 TRBJ1-5 - TRBV18 TRBD1 CASSATDRDQPQHF TGTGCCAGCTCAGCTACGGACAGGGATCAGCCCCAGCATTTT
14 TRBJ1-1 - TRBV4-2 - CASSQAGWDTEAFF TGTGCCAGCAGCCAAGCAGGGTGGGACACTGAAGCTTTCTTT
17 TRBJ2-3 - TRBV4-3 TRBD2 CASSQESLAGSTDTQYF TGCGCCAGCAGCCAAGAAAGCCTAGCGGGAAGCACAGATACGCAGTATTTT
12 TRBJ1-1 - TRBV29-1 - CSVEGEWREAFF TGCAGCGTTGAAGGAGAGTGGAGGGAAGCTTTCTTT
13 TRBJ1-1 - TRBV6-5 - CASSYWRGTEAFF TGTGCCAGCAGTTACTGGAGGGGAACTGAAGCTTTCTTT
17 TRBJ2-3 - TRBV11-2 TRBD2 CASSFQLAGGPGDTQYF TGTGCCAGCAGCTTCCAGCTAGCGGGGGGGCCAGGCGATACGCAGTATTTT
17 TRBJ1-5 - TRBV5-5 TRBD1 CASSPGTGGYSNQPQHF TGTGCCAGCAGCCCCGGGACAGGAGGATATAGCAATCAGCCCCAGCATTTT
16 TRBJ2-2 once TRBV6-1 - CASSEAWGPETGELFF TGTGCCAGCAGTGAAGCCTGGGGCCCGGAAACCGGGGAGCTGTTTTTT
19 TRBJ2-1 - TRBV19 TRBD1 CASSSNRGVLIRDPTEQFF TGTGCCAGTAGTAGCAACAGGGGGGTTTTGATTCGGGATCCTACGGAGCAGTTCTTC
15 TRBJ2-2 - TRBV7-9 TRBD1 CASRSRQGSTGELFF TGTGCCAGCAGATCGCGACAGGGGAGCACCGGGGAGCTGTTTTTT
20 TRBJ2-2 - TRBV13 TRBD2 CASSLNAEERGGGNTGELFF TGTGCCAGCAGCTTAAATGCCGAGGAGCGGGGGGGCGGAAACACCGGGGAGCTGTTTTTT
15 TRBJ1-5 once TRBV2 TRBD1 CAIALDRGGGQPQHF TGTGCCATCGCTCTTGACAGGGGTGGAGGTCAGCCCCAGCATTTT
15 TRBJ2-7 - TRBV11-2 TRBD1 CASSDPGQGTYEQYF TGTGCCAGCAGCGACCCCGGACAGGGCACCTACGAGCAGTACTTC
16 TRBJ1-6 - TRBV7-2 - CASSAIQGSYNSPLHF TGTGCCAGCAGCGCAATACAGGGCTCCTATAATTCACCCCTCCACTTT
15 TRBJ1-5 once TRBV6-5 - CASSDTGDLNQPQHF TGTGCCAGCAGCGATACGGGGGATCTTAATCAGCCCCAGCATTTT
14 TRBJ1-1 - TRBV5-1 - CASSFSAGNTEAFF TGCGCCAGCAGCTTTTCGGCAGGGAACACTGAAGCTTTCTTT
16 TRBJ1-2 - TRBV18 TRBD1 CASSLPGQVPWNGYTF TGTGCCAGCTCACTACCGGGACAGGTACCGTGGAATGGCTACACCTTC
16 TRBJ1-6 - TRBV7-9 - CASSLLRSSYNSPLHF TGTGCCAGCAGCTTACTGCGGAGCTCCTATAATTCACCCCTCCACTTT
15 TRBJ1-2 - TRBV11-2 - CASSNLRGGRYGYTF TGTGCCAGCAGCAACCTTAGGGGCGGACGCTATGGCTACACCTTC